The TCR beta chain under discussion was sequenced for a study of shared clonotypes between healthy human individuals. Investigators divided CD4+ cells into CD45RA+ naive and CD45RA-negative memory subsets. TCRdb's table, derived via immunoSEQ multiplex PCR, lists solely in-frame clones and lacks some. The table lists about 2.4 million clones, more than 80% of them singletons. Looked up from germline, CDR1 is SGDLS and CDR2 is YYNGEE. The CDR3 runs to 17 residues. V gave up 3 bases and J gave up 2 bases; unmatched junction bases: 7. Sequenced: naive CD4+ T cells sorted from blood. The sample's subset: CD45RA+ positively selected. The TCR comes from a man aged 18 to 35 in good health. The rearrangement links TRBV9 to TRBJ2-7; 14 nucleotides line up with TRBD2. CDR3 in amino acids: CASSADPGLAGAYEQYF. The CDR3 coding sequence is TGTGCCAGCAGCGCCGATCCGGGACTAGCGGGAGCCTACGAGCAGTACTTC.